The rows below give T cell receptor beta chains drawn from one sample of a study of blood T cell repertoires in COVID-19. The method was immunoSEQ multiplex PCR; TCRdb's version includes in-frame clones alone and lacks a portion of them. The data show just under 150,000 clones, with roughly 89% seen just once and around 1.6% held by the top ten. The sequenced material came from peripheral blood. The source is a human donor in a cohort sampled during active COVID-19. CDR3s include the opening cysteine and the closing phenylalanine or tryptophan. Clone size is stated in some rows and not others, as once, few, many or a class when expanded.

cdr3_length	clone_size	v_call	cdr3_aa
17	.	TRBV15	CATSTRTSGGAADTQYF
14	.	TRBV19	CASRVEYSNQPQHF
12	few	TRBV7-9	CASSFINEKLFF
15	.	TRBV5-1	CASSLVQGSTDTQYF
13	.	TRBV7-3	CASSFQMNTEAFF
15	.	TRBV5-1	CASSTTDRDPYGYTF
14	.	TRBV19	CASSMRLPPGEQYF
15	.	TRBV29-1	CSVLGLAVGTDTQYF
13	.	TRBV29-1	CSVGSGGQETQYF
13	many	TRBV5-6	CASTGSYNSPLHF